A selection of T cell receptor beta chains follows, all from one sample in a study of T cell responses to AZD1222 COVID-19 vaccine. Clones were sequenced by immunoSEQ multiplex PCR, and TCRdb holds only the in-frame ones, with some missing. The data hold 100,000 to 120,000 clones, with approximately 90% observed a single time. The specimen was peripheral blood, collected 28 days after the second AZD1222 dose. The receptors here all came from an adult who received the AZD1222 COVID-19 vaccine. Each CDR3 is given without its conserved first and last residue. Fields, in order: CDR3 protein, V gene, J gene.

CDR3 protein: ASSRDWGEETQY
V gene: TRBV7-2
J gene: TRBJ2-5

CDR3 protein: SVDDGTDTQY
V gene: TRBV29-1
J gene: TRBJ2-3

CDR3 protein: ASSQISDTEAF
V gene: TRBV3-1/TRBV3-2
J gene: TRBJ1-1

CDR3 protein: ASSTGRGLYYEQY
V gene: TRBV21-1
J gene: TRBJ2-7

CDR3 protein: ASSPPEGRPRYNEQF
V gene: TRBV18
J gene: TRBJ2-1

CDR3 protein: ASTPGGGYT
V gene: TRBV6-5
J gene: TRBJ1-2

CDR3 protein: ASSSPGTGVNSPLH
V gene: TRBV6-5
J gene: TRBJ1-6

CDR3 protein: ASSVEGGYNEQF
V gene: TRBV9
J gene: TRBJ2-1

CDR3 protein: ASTGTEYNSPLH
V gene: TRBV19
J gene: TRBJ1-6

CDR3 protein: ASSLHGQGSNEQF
V gene: TRBV27
J gene: TRBJ2-1

CDR3 protein: ASSLAEGRPGQPQH
V gene: TRBV7-8
J gene: TRBJ1-5

CDR3 protein: ASSPRDSRFPGNTIY
V gene: TRBV18
J gene: TRBJ1-3

CDR3 protein: ASRETGGSTRQY
V gene: TRBV25-1
J gene: TRBJ2-3

CDR3 protein: ASSPTSGKGELF
V gene: TRBV11-3
J gene: TRBJ2-2

CDR3 protein: ASSLEDRPTTEAF
V gene: TRBV7-6
J gene: TRBJ1-1

CDR3 protein: ASRWGAPMWAF
V gene: TRBV5-8
J gene: TRBJ1-1

CDR3 protein: ASGLVLGENTEAF
V gene: TRBV12-5
J gene: TRBJ1-1

CDR3 protein: ASSRQGPGYT
V gene: TRBV13
J gene: TRBJ1-2

CDR3 protein: ASSQDGTVLGNQPQH
V gene: TRBV4-2
J gene: TRBJ1-5

CDR3 protein: ASSGTLGITEAF
V gene: TRBV19
J gene: TRBJ1-1

CDR3 protein: ASSELAVTGELF
V gene: TRBV2
J gene: TRBJ2-2

CDR3 protein: VSSLLDIRQVGNEQF
V gene: TRBV27
J gene: TRBJ2-1

CDR3 protein: ASSLSTAGYGYT
V gene: TRBV27
J gene: TRBJ1-2

CDR3 protein: SVASIIETQY
V gene: TRBV29-1
J gene: TRBJ2-5

CDR3 protein: ARSYNSGTLSNQPQH
V gene: TRBV7-5
J gene: TRBJ1-5

CDR3 protein: ASYDSLAKNIQY
V gene: TRBV28
J gene: TRBJ2-4

CDR3 protein: ASSSGLAGGTYEQY
V gene: TRBV11-2
J gene: TRBJ2-7